The next 32 T cell receptor beta chains were all read from a single sample in a study of blood T cell repertoires in COVID-19. The assay was immunoSEQ multiplex PCR, and TCRdb's table has in-frame clones only and misses some. The sample shows hundreds of thousands of clones, 75% to 85% of them seen only once. Sequencing was performed on PBMCs or T cells enriched from blood (not recorded which). The receptor set was obtained from a young man with acute COVID-19.

The V call is TRBV28, the J call TRBJ2-5, with D possibly TRBD1 on 5 matching bases. The CDR3 is 14 residues long. The V end was cut by 2 bases, the J end by 5 bases, with 12 bases between. CDR1 MDHEN and CDR2 SYDVKM come from the germline V gene. In nucleotides, the CDR3 is TGTGCCAGCAGTTTAGGACATCGAGCGGAGACCCAGTACTTC. Its protein product is CASSLGHRAETQYF.

V and J are TRBV30 and TRBJ1-2, with 7 bases aligning to TRBD1. This CDR3 is built from 13 residues. V lost 5 bases, J lost 7 bases, and 10 bases stayed unmatched. CDR1 is GTSNPN, CDR2 SVGIG, per germline (reference sequence). CDR3 amino acids: CAWEDEGALGYTF. The CDR3 coding sequence is TGTGCCTGGGAAGACGAGGGGGCTCTTGGCTACACCTTC.

The rearrangement joins TRBV5-1 to TRBJ2-5; perhaps TRBD2 as D (7 bases). Germline loops: CDR1 SGHRS, CDR2 YFSETQ. This CDR3 has 15 residues. V dropped 4 bases and J dropped 4 bases, with 17 bases sitting between them. DNA of the CDR3: TGCGCCAGCAGCCGTGACCAGGGGAGGGGAGAGACCCAGTACTTC. Protein sequence: CASSRDQGRGETQYF.

J is TRBJ1-2 and V is TRBV2; D possibly corresponds to TRBD1 (5 bases). Germline V CDR1 and CDR2: SNHLY, FYNNEI. The CDR3 has 12 residues. Between the trimmed V and J ends, which lost 9 bases and 4 bases, there was a span of 12 bases. The CDR3 loop reads CASAQGFYGYTF. The CDR3 nucleotides read TGTGCCAGTGCCCAGGGATTCTATGGCTACACCTTC.

The chain uses TRBV5-4 and TRBJ2-5, with TRBD2 matching over 10 bases. V lost 4 bases, J lost 3 bases, and 6 bases stayed unmatched. The CDR3 has 15 residues. Germline V gene sequence: CDR1 SGHNT, CDR2 YYREEE (reference sequence). The DNA of the CDR3 is TGTGCCAGCAGCAGTCTAGCGGGGGATAAAGAGACCCAGTACTTC. Encoded protein: CASSSLAGDKETQYF.

This chain uses TRBV3-1 (or the pseudogene TRBV3-2) with TRBJ1-2; D unclear. Germline V CDR1 and CDR2: LGHDT, YNNKEL (reference sequence). Trimming removed 1 base at V and 0 bases at J, with 9 bases between. The CDR3 spans 15 residues. This CDR3 reads CASSQGVRANYGYTF. In nucleotides, the CDR3 is TGTGCCAGCAGCCAAGGAGTGAGGGCTAACTATGGCTACACCTTC.

The rearrangement uses TRBV11-2 and TRBJ1-1, with unresolved D. V lost 4 bases and J lost 2, with 8 bases in between. Germline V lookup: CDR1 SGHAT, CDR2 FQNNGV. This CDR3 comprises 13 residues. CDR3 sequence: CASSSLGNTEAFF. The CDR3 DNA reads TGTGCCAGCAGCTCCCTAGGCAACACTGAAGCTTTCTTT.

The rearrangement links TRBV7-9 to TRBJ2-7; 13 nucleotides agree with TRBD2. Unmatched junction bases numbered 9, after V lost 5 bases and J lost 2 bases. This CDR3 is 17 amino acids long. Germline assignment: CDR1 SEHNR and CDR2 FQNEAQ (reference sequence). The CDR3 protein is CASSLGLAGRPAYEQYF. The CDR3 coding sequence is TGTGCCAGCAGCCTGGGACTAGCGGGGAGACCTGCCTACGAGCAGTACTTC.

This chain connects TRBV29-1 to TRBJ2-7, with a weak D call TRBD2 (6 bases). The V gene's germline CDR1 is SQVTM and CDR2 ANQGSEA. CDR3 length equals 13 residues. V lost 5 bases and J 9 bases, leaving 20 bases between the germline ends. The CDR3, as DNA: TGCAGCGTTAAACACCTGTTATTGGAGGGGCAGTACTTC. Its translation: CSVKHLLLEGQYF.

The genes are TRBV19 and TRBJ1-2, with D possibly matching TRBD1 (6 bases). CDR1 is LNHDA and CDR2 is SQIVND in the germline V gene (reference sequence). Trimming pared 3 bases from V and 4 bases from J, leaving 12 bases between. The length of the CDR3 is 14 residues. CDR3 sequence: CASSIGSGAYGYTF. The CDR3 DNA sequence: TGTGCCAGTAGTATTGGTTCAGGGGCCTATGGCTACACCTTC.

The CDR3 nucleotides are TGTGCCAGTAGGTCGTTGACTAGCTCGGCCAAAAACATTCAGTACTTC. This gives the protein CASRSLTSSAKNIQYF. J is TRBJ2-4 and V is TRBV19; 7 bases are shared with TRBD2. Unmatched junction bases numbered 9, after V lost 6 bases and J lost 1 base. Germline-derived CDR1 and CDR2 are LNHDA and SQIVND (reference sequence). The CDR3 consists of 16 residues.

V gene TRBV30 combines with J gene TRBJ2-7; D is undetermined. CDR1 is GTSNPN, CDR2 SVGIG, per germline (reference sequence). V was shortened by 4 bases and J by 1 base, with 5 bases between the two germline ends. This CDR3 is 11 amino acids long. The CDR3 sequence: CAWTTSYEQYF. The CDR3 nucleotides are TGTGCCTGGACAACTTCCTACGAGCAGTACTTC.

The chain combines TRBV28 with TRBJ1-6, with 8 bases identical to TRBD1. The CDR3 length is 12 residues. Germline values: CDR1 MDHEN, CDR2 SYDVKM. The trim removed 11 bases at V and 9 bases at J, leaving 6 bases unmatched. The CDR3 spells CAAGTGSSPLHF. CDR3 DNA sequence: TGTGCCGCCGGGACAGGTAGTTCACCCCTCCACTTT. Filled out from reference TRBV28 and TRBJ1-6, the complete variable domain reads DVKVTQSSRYLVKRTGEKVFLECVQDMDHENMFWYRQDPGLGLRLIYFSYDVKMKEKGDIPEGYSVSREKKERFSLILESASTNQTSMYLCAAGTGSSPLHFGNGTRLTVT.

The chain uses TRBV6-5 and TRBJ1-1, with D perhaps TRBD1 (5 bases). The CDR3 is made up of 14 amino acids. The germline V and J ends were trimmed by 7 bases and 5 bases, with 17 bases remaining between them. CDR1 is MNHEY, CDR2 SVGAGI, per germline. The CDR3 spells CASTLDLGGTEAFF. The CDR3 nucleotides are TGTGCCAGCACTTTAGACTTGGGGGGAACTGAAGCTTTCTTT.

This chain connects TRBV6-6 to TRBJ2-5; D unclear. This CDR3 contains 12 residues. Deletions cut 0 bases from V and 5 bases from J, with 4 bases between. Germline values: CDR1 MNHNY, CDR2 SVGAGI (reference sequence). The CDR3 sequence: CASSYSRETQYF. For the CDR3, the DNA is TGTGCCAGCAGTTACTCGAGGGAGACCCAGTACTTC.

This chain links TRBV5-1 with TRBJ2-3, with 9 nucleotides matching TRBD2. V lost 0 bases, J lost 2 bases, and 7 bases stayed unmatched. The CDR3 covers 17 residues. Germline CDR1 SGHRS, CDR2 YFSETQ. The CDR3 DNA is TGCGCCAGCAGCTTGGTACCCAGCGGGGGGAACACAGATACGCAGTATTTT. Translation: CASSLVPSGGNTDTQYF.

The J gene is TRBJ1-2, the V gene TRBV6-6; 7 positions agree with TRBD1. With V trimmed by 4 bases and J by 8 bases, 7 bases remained unmatched. The CDR3 sequence is 13 residues long. In germline, CDR1 is MNHNY, CDR2 SVGAGI (reference sequence). In DNA, the CDR3 is TGTGCCAGCAGTTCCGGGACAGCCAGAGGCTACACCTTC. Its translation is CASSSGTARGYTF.

V usage is TRBV27 and J usage is TRBJ2-3; D remains unclear. Germline V CDR1 and CDR2: MNHEY, SMNVEV (reference sequence). The CDR3 contains 12 residues. V lost 2 bases and J 5 bases, leaving 5 bases between the germline ends. CDR3 amino acids: CASSLGRDTQYF. DNA for the CDR3: TGTGCCAGCAGTTTAGGTAGAGATACGCAGTATTTT.

The rearrangement links TRBV6-5 to TRBJ2-5; TRBD1 might be the D (5 bases). This CDR3 comprises 15 residues. Germline V gene lookup returns CDR1 MNHEY and CDR2 SVGAGI. V shed 2 bases and J shed 5 bases, with 15 bases lying between them. The CDR3 loop reads CASSYGSGNRETQYF. In DNA, the CDR3 is TGTGCCAGCAGTTACGGTTCAGGGAATAGGGAGACCCAGTACTTC.

The genes are TRBV19 and TRBJ1-2; D unclear. V gave up 0 bases and J gave up 4 bases, with 3 bases separating them. CDR3 size: 12 residues. CDR1 and CDR2 (germline): LNHDA, SQIVND (reference sequence). The CDR3 sequence is CASSIDRYGYTF. DNA for the CDR3: TGTGCCAGTAGTATAGATCGCTATGGCTACACCTTC.

CDR3 sequence: CASIQGHNYGYTF. CDR3 in DNA: TGTGCCAGCATCCAGGGGCATAACTATGGCTACACCTTC. V is TRBV2 and J is TRBJ1-2; tentative D call: TRBD1 (6 bases). Trimming pared 7 bases from V and 1 base from J, leaving 10 bases between. Germline V CDR1 and CDR2: SNHLY, FYNNEI. CDR3 size: 13 residues.

This chain joins TRBV6-5 and TRBJ1-1; 8 bases map to TRBD1. V lost 10 bases, J lost 5 bases, and 9 bases stayed unmatched. The CDR3 runs to 13 residues. Germline CDR1 and CDR2: MNHEY and SVGAGI. CDR3 coding DNA: TGTGCCATTTCTCAGGGGGCCGGAACTGAAGCTTTCTTT. Translating it yields CAISQGAGTEAFF.

The chain combines TRBV18 with TRBJ2-5; 8 nucleotides agree with TRBD2. Looked up from germline, CDR1 is KGHSH and CDR2 is LQKENI. The CDR3 covers 17 residues. Germline trimming cut 2 bases from V and 4 bases from J; bases unmatched to any gene: 12. CDR3 sequence reads: CASSPIGAGAPGETQYF. DNA of the CDR3: TGTGCCAGCTCACCAATAGGAGCGGGGGCCCCGGGAGAGACCCAGTACTTC.

This rearrangement joins TRBV2 to TRBJ1-5, with a tentative D call TRBD1 (5 bases). V lost 4 bases, J lost 3 bases, and 16 bases lay in between. From germline, CDR1 is SNHLY and CDR2 FYNNEI. The CDR3 extends over 16 amino acids. CDR3 protein: CASSVEGITFNQPQHF. CDR3 sequence (DNA): TGTGCCAGCAGTGTGGAGGGGATCACGTTCAATCAGCCCCAGCATTTT.

This clone was recorded once. V is TRBV28 and J is TRBJ2-7, with TRBD2 as a possible D gene (5 bases). Trimming cost V 3 bases and J 5 bases, with 11 bases left between them. This CDR3 region has 13 residues. Per the germline V gene, CDR1 is MDHEN and CDR2 is SYDVKM. The CDR3 DNA reads TGTGCCAGCAGTTTCGAGAGGGCTCACGAGCAGTACTTC. Amino acids: CASSFERAHEQYF.

This chain links TRBV15 with TRBJ2-7, with D perhaps matching TRBD2 (5 bases). The CDR3 contains 16 residues. From germline, CDR1 is LNHNV and CDR2 YYDKDF (reference sequence). Trimming shortened V by 1 base and J by 4 bases, and 17 bases separated the two germline ends. This CDR3 reads CATSRVSRVRPYEQYF. Here the CDR3 DNA reads TGTGCCACCAGCAGAGTGTCGCGGGTCCGTCCTTACGAGCAGTACTTC.

The gene calls are TRBV15 and TRBJ2-3, with 9 bases that match TRBD1. CDR3 length equals 14 residues. V dropped 11 bases and J dropped 4; count of bases not matched to a gene: 10. Per the germline V gene, CDR1 is LNHNV and CDR2 is YYDKDF (reference sequence). CDR3 sequence reads: CASGRDRAADTQYF. The CDR3 nucleotides are TGTGCCTCTGGCCGGGACAGGGCGGCAGATACGCAGTATTTT.

This clone appeared a few times. This chain connects TRBV7-9 to TRBJ1-4, with 8 bases that match TRBD1. Germline lookup yields CDR1 SEHNR and CDR2 FQNEAQ (reference sequence). Trimming at V came to 5 bases and at J to 7 bases, leaving 6 bases not matched to a gene. The CDR3 contains 14 residues. Here the CDR3 reads CASSQGASGEKLFF. The CDR3 bases are TGTGCCAGCAGCCAGGGGGCCTCTGGTGAAAAACTGTTTTTT.

This clone has just a few counts. The genes are TRBV9 and TRBJ2-3; D is ambiguous. The length of the CDR3 is 16 residues. Trimming removed 0 bases at V and 8 bases at J, with 19 bases between. Germline CDR1 reads SGDLS; CDR2 reads YYNGEE. CDR3 in DNA: TGTGCCAGCAGCGTAGTTTCGGCCGAGCGCACGGGTACGCAGTATTTT. Translation gives CASSVVSAERTGTQYF.

The chain employs TRBV7-9 and TRBJ1-2; D is unclear. V was clipped by 3 bases and J by 1 base, with 9 bases between them. Germline values: CDR1 SEHNR, CDR2 FQNEAQ (reference sequence). The CDR3 runs to 14 residues. This CDR3 is CASSFQQINYGYTF. The CDR3 DNA reads TGTGCCAGCAGCTTCCAACAAATTAACTATGGCTACACCTTC.

The CDR3 DNA reads TGTGCCAGCAGTTACTCGTTTGAGATATTGGACACTGAAGCTTTCTTT. The encoded protein is CASSYSFEILDTEAFF. The rearrangement links TRBV6-5 to TRBJ1-1; D is undetermined. V gave up 0 bases and J gave up 3 bases, with 14 bases separating them. Germline V gene lookup returns CDR1 MNHEY and CDR2 SVGAGI. CDR3 length equals 16 residues.

This chain joins TRBV9 and TRBJ1-2; D uncertain. V was shortened by 1 base and J by 8 bases, with 12 bases between the two germline ends. This CDR3 has 13 residues. Germline CDR1 and CDR2: SGDLS and YYNGEE. CDR3 protein: CASSVSGGKGYTF. For the CDR3, the DNA is TGTGCCAGCAGCGTATCGGGCGGGAAGGGCTACACCTTC.